This TCR beta chain was documented in a study of blood T cell repertoires in COVID-19. The overall study: The United States, Italy and Spain were the sources of the acute and convalescent COVID-19 samples. From T cells, B-cell-depleted T cells, or PBMCs came the material, which was cDNA or gDNA.

CDR3 size: 11 residues. The ends lost 5 bases at V and 10 bases at J; junction bases unmatched: 2. In germline, CDR1 is MNHEY, CDR2 SVGEGT. Per the study methods: Quantification of nucleated cells was approximated via reference gene primer amplification. The protocol was immunoSEQ multiplex PCR, while the TCRdb copy is restricted to in-frame clones and leaves out a portion. V and J calls plus clone size are reproduced from that table; the DNA served to infer D and trimming. The sample has about 180,000 clones; approximately 85% are singletons. This receptor was obtained from a human donor with active or convalescent COVID-19. The donor label of this sample is uncertain. The chain combines TRBV6-2 or TRBV6-3 with TRBJ2-1; 7 bases align to TRBD1. The sequenced material came from peripheral blood. The DNA of the CDR3 is TGTGCCAGCAGTGACAGGGCGGAGCAGTTCTTC. As protein: CASSDRAEQFF.